This TCR beta chain derives from a study of cytomegalovirus exposure and HLA in healthy donors. The CDR3 totals 15 residues. The germline CDR1 and CDR2 sequences are SNHLY and FYNNEI. V was pared by 4 bases and J by 6 bases, with 9 bases of the junction left unmatched. The protocol was immunoSEQ multiplex PCR, while the TCRdb copy is restricted to in-frame clones and leaves out a portion. In the table there are approximately 130,000 clones, 70% to 90% of which are singletons. The chain joins TRBV2 to TRBJ2-1; TRBD2 matches 7 bases. This TCR came from a woman aged 18 to 35 in good health and CMV-seronegative. What was sequenced was PBMCs. The CDR3 reads CASSARGESLNEQFF. CDR3 bases: TGTGCCAGCAGTGCTCGGGGGGAAAGCCTCAATGAGCAGTTCTTC.